This TCR beta chain was sequenced for a study of T cell responses to AZD1222 COVID-19 vaccine. Profiled with immunoSEQ multiplex PCR; TCRdb holds only in-frame clones, not every one. The sample lists around 110,000 clones, around 91% occurring once. The germline V gene encodes CDR1 SGHRS and CDR2 YFSETQ. This CDR3 spans 14 amino acids. Deletions cut 0 bases from V and 7 bases from J, with 13 bases between. The sample here was peripheral blood, taken 28 days after the second AZD1222 dose. The clonotype originates from an adult who received the AZD1222 COVID-19 vaccine. The chain uses TRBV5-1 and TRBJ1-2; D might be TRBD1 (5 bases). DNA for the CDR3: TGCGCCAGCAGCTTGGCCGAGGGGTTGGGTGGCTACACCTTC. Amino acids: CASSLAEGLGGYTF.